One and the same sample provided the 30 T cell receptor beta chains below, sequenced in a study of shared clonotypes between healthy human individuals (dated by TCRdb to 2020 to 2021). The library was built by means of the immunoSEQ multiplex PCR assay. TCRdb stores this immuneACCESS table with in-frame sequences only. Part of the clones is absent; in the studies checked, under half of the shortfall reflects unresolved V genes, and no reason is known for the rest. This sample has around 2.5 million clones in its table, and over 85% of those were observed once. Of the sample, 0.36% is held by the ten largest clones. The specimen sequenced was naive CD4+ T cells from PBMCs. In light of the paper, this sample's cell subset or site label describes: CD45RA+ positively selected. The origin of the receptors is a man younger than 30 in good health. Some clones in this sample may be carry-over from other donors' samples.

The chain has TRBV7-3 and TRBJ2-3, with TRBD2 as a possible D gene (6 bases). Germline loops: CDR1 SGHTA, CDR2 FQGTGA. V lost 5 bases and J lost 5, with 20 bases in between. The CDR3 runs to 16 residues. CDR3 loop: CASSLGSSRDLDTQYF. CDR3 DNA: TGTGCCAGCAGCCTCGGGAGTAGCCGGGACTTAGATACGCAGTATTTT.

The chain recombines TRBV15 with TRBJ2-7; D is uncertain. The V end lost 0 bases, the J end lost 12 bases, and 9 bases lay between the germline ends. CDR1 LNHNV and CDR2 YYDKDF come from the germline V gene (reference sequence). The CDR3 contains 11 residues. CDR3 DNA sequence: TGTGCCACCAGCAGAGACGAGGATCCGTACTTC. Its translation is CATSRDEDPYF. Full variable domain (rest looked up from reference TRBV15 and TRBJ2-7): DAMVIQNPRYQVTQFGKPVTLSCSQTLNHNVMYWYQQKSSQAPKLLFHYYDKDFNNEADTPDNFQSRRPNTSFCFLDIRSPGLGDTAMYLCATSRDEDPYFGPGTRLTVT.

This chain's CDR3 is CASSRVQGDQPQHF. As DNA, the CDR3 is TGTGCCAGCTCACGGGTACAGGGGGATCAGCCCCAGCATTTT. The genes are TRBV18 and TRBJ1-5; 8 positions agree with TRBD1. After removal of 4 bases from V and 5 bases from J, the junction contained 4 bases not matched to a gene. The germline gives CDR1 KGHSH, CDR2 LQKENI. The CDR3 is made up of 14 amino acids.

This clone was counted a single time. The rearrangement uses TRBV19 and TRBJ2-7, with a tentative D call TRBD2 (6 bases). This CDR3 contains 14 residues. Germline V gives CDR1 LNHDA, CDR2 SQIVND (reference sequence). Deletions cut 5 bases from V and 2 bases from J, with 13 bases between. The CDR3 DNA reads TGTGCCAGTAGTTTAGCGGTGGGGACCTACGAGCAGTACTTC. Protein sequence: CASSLAVGTYEQYF.

This chain connects TRBV6-1 to TRBJ1-1, with 9 bases identical to TRBD1. This CDR3 is built from 14 residues. CDR1 MNHNS and CDR2 SASEGT come from the germline V gene. V lost 6 bases and J lost 5; bases outside the gene matches: 7. The CDR3 loop is CASRTGGKVTEAFF. For the CDR3, the DNA is TGTGCCAGCAGGACAGGGGGGAAGGTGACTGAAGCTTTCTTT.

The rearrangement links TRBV6-6 to TRBJ1-5; unclear D gene. The CDR3 has 15 residues. Germline CDR1 and CDR2: MNHNY and SVGAGI (reference sequence). Trimming removed 0 bases at V and 3 bases at J, with 9 bases between. The DNA for the CDR3 is TGTGCCAGCAGTTACTCCGGCAGAAACAATCAGCCCCAGCATTTT. Translated, it gives CASSYSGRNNQPQHF.

V usage is TRBV6-5 and J usage is TRBJ2-7; the D gene is possibly TRBD2 (6 bases). This CDR3 region has 15 residues. The V gene's germline CDR1 is MNHEY and CDR2 SVGAGI. Trimming pared 0 bases from V and 3 bases from J, leaving 12 bases between. The CDR3 region is CASSYSGGVNYEQYF. CDR3 sequence (DNA): TGTGCCAGCAGTTACTCAGGCGGGGTTAACTACGAGCAGTACTTC.

The chain employs TRBV23-1 and TRBJ1-1; no firm D call. TRBV23-1 is an open reading frame whose function is uncertain. V lost 2 bases and J 2 bases, leaving 12 bases between the germline ends. The CDR3 has 15 amino acids. CDR3 loop: CASSQISTENTEAFF. Written as DNA, the CDR3 is TGCGCCAGCAGTCAAATAAGCACAGAAAACACTGAAGCTTTCTTT.

The rearrangement links TRBV5-1 to TRBJ2-5; TRBD1 might be the D (5 bases). The better agreement between TRBJ2-7 and the DNA end casts doubt on the J call. This CDR3 contains 14 residues. Germline CDR1 reads SGHRS; CDR2 reads YFSETQ. For the CDR3, the DNA is TGCGCCAGCAGCTTGGCCACGACAGTGGACGAGCAGTACTTC. Translated: CASSLATTVDEQYF.

The V gene is TRBV30, the J gene TRBJ1-1, with 9 bases aligning to TRBD1. Losses at the gene ends were 4 bases for V and 6 bases for J; bases not matched to a gene: 9. The CDR3 consists of 14 residues. Germline CDR1 GTSNPN, CDR2 SVGIG (reference sequence). This CDR3 is CAWNYAQGAAEAFF. DNA for the CDR3: TGTGCCTGGAATTATGCACAGGGGGCCGCTGAAGCTTTCTTT.

The chain employs TRBV4-3 and TRBJ1-2; D gene unclear. The germline gives CDR1 LGHNA, CDR2 YSLEER. The length of the CDR3 is 16 residues. V lost 1 base and J lost 6, with 18 bases in between. The CDR3 sequence is CASSQGSGRGGDGYTF. Written as DNA, the CDR3 is TGCGCCAGCAGCCAAGGTTCAGGCAGAGGAGGAGATGGCTACACCTTC.

As concerns this clone: This sample also contains other DNA sequences that code for the same CDR3. The V call is TRBV5-6, the J call TRBJ2-1; D might be TRBD2 (6 bases). There are 15 residues in the CDR3. Germline V CDR1 and CDR2: SGHDT, YYEEEE. The V end lost 3 bases, the J end lost 1 base, and 11 bases lay between the germline ends. The chain's CDR3 is CASSSRGGSYNEQFF. The CDR3 nucleotides are TGTGCCAGCAGCTCGAGAGGAGGGTCCTACAATGAGCAGTTCTTC.

CDR3 sequence: CASSADRGQEYEKLFF. CDR3 bases: TGTGCCAGCAGCGCGGACAGGGGGCAAGAATATGAAAAACTGTTTTTT. The V and J genes are TRBV9 and TRBJ1-4, with 11 bases lining up with TRBD1. This CDR3 region has 16 residues. CDR1 and CDR2 (germline): SGDLS, YYNGEE. V gave up 3 bases and J gave up 6 bases; unmatched junction bases: 7.

As regards this clone: Other DNA sequences from this sample encode an identical CDR3 as well. This rearrangement joins TRBV5-1 to TRBJ2-7; tentative D call: TRBD2 (6 bases). The V gene lost 6 bases and the J gene lost 2 bases, with 21 bases spanning the gap. This CDR3 has 16 residues. Germline V lookup: CDR1 SGHRS, CDR2 YFSETQ. The CDR3 spells CASTRGTSPNTYEQYF. The CDR3, as DNA: TGCGCCAGCACCCGGGGGACCTCTCCTAATACCTACGAGCAGTACTTC.

The V and J genes are TRBV27 and TRBJ2-1; 9 positions match TRBD2. Trimming took 5 bases from V and 3 from J; bases not matched to a gene: 8. CDR1 is MNHEY and CDR2 is SMNVEV in the germline V gene (reference sequence). CDR3 length: 16 residues. In DNA form, the CDR3 reads TGTGCCAGCAGTCCACTCGTGACTAGCGGCTACAATGAGCAGTTCTTC. This sequence encodes CASSPLVTSGYNEQFF.

CDR3 DNA sequence: TGTGCCAGTAGCCCCCCTACCGGGCGGTACTCCTACGAGCAGTACTTC. It yields the protein CASSPPTGRYSYEQYF. This chain connects TRBV19 to TRBJ2-7, with no clear D. This CDR3 has 16 amino acids. V was pared by 6 bases and J by 0 bases, with 18 bases between. Germline CDR1 is LNHDA and CDR2 is SQIVND (reference sequence). The full variable domain, in which reference TRBV19 and TRBJ2-7 provide the parts outside the CDR3, is DGGITQSPKYLFRKEGQNVTLSCEQNLNHDAMYWYRQDPGQGLRLIYYSQIVNDFQKGDIAEGYSVSREKKESFPLTVTSAQKNPTAFYLCASSPPTGRYSYEQYFGPGTRLTVT.

This sequence joins TRBV19 and TRBJ2-7, with 9 positions matching TRBD2. Trimming removed 10 bases from V and 2 bases from J; junction bases left unmatched: 9. The length of the CDR3 is 14 residues. Germline V gene lookup returns CDR1 LNHDA and CDR2 SQIVND (reference sequence). CDR3 protein: CATREGLAPYEQYF. As DNA, the CDR3 is TGTGCCACCCGGGAGGGACTAGCCCCCTACGAGCAGTACTTC.

The chain recombines TRBV5-1 with TRBJ1-2, with a possible D match to TRBD1 (5 bases). Germline CDR1 and CDR2: SGHRS and YFSETQ. The CDR3 is 14 amino acids. The V end lost 5 bases, the J end lost 4 bases, and 15 bases lay between the germline ends. The CDR3 nucleotides are TGCGCCAGCAGTTCGGGACCCTCGACCTATGGCTACACCTTC. Translated, it gives CASSSGPSTYGYTF. Combining the CDR3 with reference TRBV5-1 and TRBJ1-2 gives the whole variable domain KAGVTQTPRYLIKTRGQQVTLSCSPISGHRSVSWYQQTPGQGLQFLFEYFSETQRNKGNFPGRFSGRQFSNSRSEMNVSTLELGDSALYLCASSSGPSTYGYTFGSGTRLTVV.

This chain joins TRBV9 and TRBJ2-3; unclear D gene. Trimming removed 2 bases from V and 4 bases from J, with 11 bases in between. The germline CDR1 and CDR2 sequences are SGDLS and YYNGEE. The CDR3 is 14 residues long. CDR3 loop: CASSVSENPDTQYF. Written as DNA, the CDR3 is TGTGCCAGCAGCGTTTCTGAAAACCCAGATACGCAGTATTTT.

The chain uses TRBV30 and TRBJ2-7, with D possibly being TRBD2 (6 bases). V lost 3 bases and J lost 7, with 16 bases in between. The CDR3 sequence is 13 residues long. Germline V gene data show CDR1 as GTSNPN and CDR2 as SVGIG (reference sequence). The CDR3 DNA reads as TGTGCCTGGAGGGGCTGGGGGGAGGAGGAGCAGTACTTC. Its translation: CAWRGWGEEEQYF.

CDR3 DNA: TGCGCCAGCAGCCGACTAGTTAATCGGCAGGATGAGCAGTTCTTC. It translates to CASSRLVNRQDEQFF. The chain uses TRBV4-1 and TRBJ2-1; TRBD2 might be the D (6 bases). CDR1 MGHRA and CDR2 YSYEKL come from the germline V gene. V was pared by 4 bases and J by 8 bases, with 18 bases between. The CDR3 is 15 residues long.

This sequence joins TRBV28 and TRBJ2-2; 9 bases are a match to TRBD1. The CDR3 consists of 15 residues. Germline loops: CDR1 MDHEN, CDR2 SYDVKM. V shed 4 bases and J 6 bases; nucleotides not matched to a gene: 6. As DNA, the CDR3 is TGTGCCAGCAGTTCGGGGGGACAGGGTTCCGGGGAGCTGTTTTTT. This encodes CASSSGGQGSGELFF.

V gene TRBV4-1 combines with J gene TRBJ1-1, with D uncertain. The V gene's germline CDR1 is MGHRA and CDR2 YSYEKL. The CDR3 contains 17 residues. The V and J ends lost 1 base and 1 base respectively, with 16 bases between them. CDR3: CASSQVRSDLGNTEAFF. Here the CDR3 DNA reads TGCGCCAGCAGCCAAGTTCGGTCGGATCTGGGGAACACTGAAGCTTTCTTT.

The chain recombines TRBV14 with TRBJ2-1; a possible D gene is TRBD1 (6 bases). Per germline, CDR1 SGHDN and CDR2 FVKESK. The length of the CDR3 is 14 residues. Trimming removed 0 bases at V and 6 bases at J, with 9 bases between. CDR3 bases: TGTGCCAGCAGCCAAGATGCAGGGGTCAATGAGCAGTTCTTC. Translation gives CASSQDAGVNEQFF.

The chain recombines TRBV5-6 with TRBJ1-1; a weak D match, TRBD1 (5 bases). The CDR3 totals 12 residues. The germline V and J ends were trimmed by 2 bases and 4 bases, with 6 bases remaining between them. The germline V gene encodes CDR1 SGHDT and CDR2 YYEEEE. The CDR3 DNA sequence: TGTGCCAGCAGCTTCAGGGCCACTGAAGCTTTCTTT. As protein: CASSFRATEAFF.

The gene calls are TRBV20-1 and TRBJ2-5; D is unresolved. Germline CDR1 is DFQATT and CDR2 is SNEGSKA (reference sequence). Between the trimmed V and J ends, which lost 8 bases and 5 bases, there was a span of 9 bases. This CDR3 has 10 residues. The CDR3 nucleotides are TGCAGTAGTGGCGCGGAGACCCAGTACTTC. Translated: CSSGAETQYF.

The chain combines TRBV6-1 with TRBJ1-2; 7 nucleotides line up with TRBD1. V lost 0 bases to trimming and J lost 4 bases; unmatched junction nucleotides: 5. Germline V CDR1 and CDR2: MNHNS, SASEGT. CDR3 length: 15 residues. The CDR3 sequence: CASSEALAGGYGYTF. Here the CDR3 DNA reads TGTGCCAGCAGTGAAGCGCTGGCAGGGGGCTATGGCTACACCTTC.

The chain carries TRBV6-6 and TRBJ1-5; D remains ambiguous. Trimming pared 2 bases from V and 4 bases from J, leaving 15 bases between. This CDR3 has 16 residues. CDR1 MNHNY and CDR2 SVGAGI come from the germline V gene (reference sequence). For the CDR3, the DNA is TGTGCCAGCAGTTACCCGGACCTTGGGAAAAATCAGCCCCAGCATTTT. Translation: CASSYPDLGKNQPQHF.

V usage is TRBV15 and J usage is TRBJ2-7; tentatively, D is TRBD1 (6 bases). V dropped 3 bases and J dropped 12 bases, with 27 bases sitting between them. Germline assignment: CDR1 LNHNV and CDR2 YYDKDF (reference sequence). This CDR3 contains 16 residues. The CDR3 sequence is CATSRENRVTYEHVYF. CDR3 bases: TGTGCCACCAGCAGGGAGAACAGGGTTACCTACGAGCACGTGTACTTC.

The CDR3 here is CASSPGTSFTETQYF. In DNA form, the CDR3 reads TGTGCCAGCTCCCCCGGGACTAGCTTTACGGAGACCCAGTACTTC. V usage is TRBV18 and J usage is TRBJ2-5; 9 bases fit TRBD2. Losses at the gene ends were 6 bases for V and 5 bases for J; bases not matched to a gene: 10. This CDR3 contains 15 residues. CDR1 is KGHSH, CDR2 LQKENI, per germline.